These T cell receptor beta chains were read from a single sample in a study of T cells in Graves' hyperthyroidism and ophthalmopathy. From the multiplex PCR reads, TCRdb called clonotypes with MiXCR, one entry per CDR3 protein. Here the sample spans 490,000 or so distinct CDR3 sequences, 16% being singletons. Sequencing input: blood. These receptor sequences come from a woman between 25 and 40 years old with Graves' ophthalmopathy. CDR3s include the opening cysteine and the closing phenylalanine or tryptophan. Each record gives: V gene, clone size, J gene, D gene, CDR3 DNA, CDR3 protein. A D gene is named only where the DNA matches it firmly. Size is omitted from some rows. Given values are once, few, many or a class for expanded clones.

TRBV7-2,many,TRBJ1-1,.,TGTGCCAGCAGCTTATTAGTTGGGATAGCTGAAGCTTTCTTT,CASSLLVGIAEAFF
TRBV7-2,many,TRBJ2-3,TRBD1,TGTGCCAGCAGCCAAACGAGGACAGGGGGCACAGATACGCAGTATTTT,CASSQTRTGGTDTQYF
TRBV20-1,many,TRBJ2-3,.,TGCAGTGCTCCCGCAGGGCCGGGAGATACGCAGTATTTT,CSAPAGPGDTQYF
TRBV5-1,.,TRBJ1-2,.,TGCGCCAGCAGCTTGGATTACGGAAACTATGGCTACACCTTC,CASSLDYGNYGYTF
TRBV11-3,many,TRBJ2-7,TRBD1,TGTGCCAGCAGCCCTACCCCCCCGGGACAGGGTCAACACGAGCAGTACTTC,CASSPTPPGQGQHEQYF
TRBV7-3,many,TRBJ2-2,.,TGTGCCAGCAGCGAAGTTGCCGGGGAGCTGTTTTTT,CASSEVAGELFF
TRBV7-9,many,TRBJ2-1,TRBD1,TGTGCCAGCAGCACTTGGACAGGGGGAGGGAATGAGCAGTTCTTC,CASSTWTGGGNEQFF
TRBV12-3/TRBV12-4,many,TRBJ2-7,.,TGTGCCAGCAGTTTCTCAGGGCCTGAGCAGTACTTC,CASSFSGPEQYF
TRBV7-2,.,TRBJ2-3,.,TGTGCCAGCAGCTTCGGGAGAGTCAGAGATACGCAGTATTTT,CASSFGRVRDTQYF
TRBV29-1,.,TRBJ1-3,.,TGCAGCGTTTCCAGGAGCTCTGGAAACACCATATATTTT,CSVSRSSGNTIYF
TRBV28,few,TRBJ1-6,.,TGTGCCAGCAGTTTGAACCAGGGCCGTAATTCACCCCTCCACTTT,CASSLNQGRNSPLHF
TRBV7-9,.,TRBJ2-6,.,TGTGCCAGCAGCGACACGACCAACTCTGGGGCCAACGTCCTGACTTTC,CASSDTTNSGANVLTF
TRBV6-2/TRBV6-3,.,TRBJ1-1,.,TGTGCCAGCAGTTACGATTTGGCCGAAGTTGTTACTGAAGCTTTCTTT,CASSYDLAEVVTEAFF
TRBV18,many,TRBJ2-7,.,TGTGCCAGCTCACCCCCCCAGACCCCCTACGAGCAGTACTTC,CASSPPQTPYEQYF
TRBV30,many,TRBJ1-2,.,TGTGCCTGGAGTGTACCTAACTATGGCTACACCTTC,CAWSVPNYGYTF
TRBV6-4,many,TRBJ2-3,.,TGTGCCAGCAGTGACTCGGGGTTGGATACGCAGTATTTT,CASSDSGLDTQYF
TRBV20-1,many,TRBJ2-3,TRBD2,TGCAGTGCTCCCTCCCCTCTTCTAGCGGGAGGGCCCGAGAGCACAGATACGCAGTATTTT,CSAPSPLLAGGPESTDTQYF
TRBV28,few,TRBJ2-5,.,TGTGCCAGCAGTTTCCAACAGGCCCAAGAGACCCAGTACTTC,CASSFQQAQETQYF
TRBV9,many,TRBJ2-1,TRBD2,TGTGCCAGCAGTGACCCGGGAGGGCCCTACAATGAGCAGTTCTTC,CASSDPGGPYNEQFF
TRBV14,few,TRBJ1-3,.,TGTGCCAGCAGCCAAGTGTCGCAGTTTCTCTCTGGAAACACCATATATTTT,CASSQVSQFLSGNTIYF
TRBV14,.,TRBJ2-1,.,TGTGCCAGCCAGCGTGGGACCTACAATGAGCAGTTCTTC,CASQRGTYNEQFF
TRBV11-2,few,TRBJ1-3,.,TGTGCCAGCAGCTCACTCGAAGGCTCCAGCTCTGGAAACACCATATATTTT,CASSSLEGSSSGNTIYF